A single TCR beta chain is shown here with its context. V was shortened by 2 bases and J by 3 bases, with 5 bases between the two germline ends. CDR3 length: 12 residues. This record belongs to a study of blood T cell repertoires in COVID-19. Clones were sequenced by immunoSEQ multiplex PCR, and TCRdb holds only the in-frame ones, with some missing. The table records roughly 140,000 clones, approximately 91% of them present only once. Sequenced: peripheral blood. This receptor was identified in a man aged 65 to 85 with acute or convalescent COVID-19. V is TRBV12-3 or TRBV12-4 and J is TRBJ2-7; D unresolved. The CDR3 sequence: CASSLPGYEQYF. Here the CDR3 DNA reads TGTGCCAGCAGTTTACCGGGCTACGAGCAGTACTTC.